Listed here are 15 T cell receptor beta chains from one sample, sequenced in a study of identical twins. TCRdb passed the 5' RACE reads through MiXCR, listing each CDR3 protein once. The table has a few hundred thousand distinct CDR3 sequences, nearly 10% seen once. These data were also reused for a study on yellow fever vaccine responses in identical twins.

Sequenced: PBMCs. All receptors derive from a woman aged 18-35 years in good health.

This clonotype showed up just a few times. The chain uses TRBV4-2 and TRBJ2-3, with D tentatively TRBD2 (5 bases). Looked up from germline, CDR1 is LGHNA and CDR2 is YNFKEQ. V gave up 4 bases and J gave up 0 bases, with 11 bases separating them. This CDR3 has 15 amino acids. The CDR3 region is CASSPPRTSTDTQYF. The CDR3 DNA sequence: TGTGCCAGCAGCCCCCCCCGGACTAGCACAGATACGCAGTATTTT.

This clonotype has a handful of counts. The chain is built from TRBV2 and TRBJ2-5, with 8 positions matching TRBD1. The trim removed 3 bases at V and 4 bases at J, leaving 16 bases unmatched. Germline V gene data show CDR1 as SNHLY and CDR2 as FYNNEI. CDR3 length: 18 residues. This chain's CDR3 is CASSDGRGRVGIRETQYF. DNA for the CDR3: TGTGCCAGCAGTGACGGCAGGGGGCGAGTTGGGATTCGAGAGACCCAGTACTTC.

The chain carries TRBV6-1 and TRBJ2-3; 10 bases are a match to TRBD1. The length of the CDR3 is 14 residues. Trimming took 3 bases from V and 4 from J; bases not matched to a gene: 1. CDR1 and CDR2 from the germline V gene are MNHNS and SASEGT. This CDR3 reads CASSDGQGADTQYF. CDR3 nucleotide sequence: TGTGCCAGCAGTGACGGACAGGGGGCAGATACGCAGTATTTT.

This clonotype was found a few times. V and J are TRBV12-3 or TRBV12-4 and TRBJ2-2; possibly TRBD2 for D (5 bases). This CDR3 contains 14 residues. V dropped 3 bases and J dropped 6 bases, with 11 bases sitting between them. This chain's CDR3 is CASSFSGRAGELFF. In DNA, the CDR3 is TGTGCCAGCAGTTTTTCCGGGCGGGCCGGGGAGCTGTTTTTT.

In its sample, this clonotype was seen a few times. CDR3 region: CASSSWVAGGPQTQYF. The DNA for the CDR3 is TGTGCCAGCAGTTCCTGGGTAGCGGGAGGGCCGCAGACCCAGTACTTC. The V and J genes are TRBV12-3 or TRBV12-4 and TRBJ2-5, with TRBD2 identical over 11 bases. J lost 6 bases, V lost 4 bases, and 10 bases had no gene match. This CDR3 is built from 16 residues.

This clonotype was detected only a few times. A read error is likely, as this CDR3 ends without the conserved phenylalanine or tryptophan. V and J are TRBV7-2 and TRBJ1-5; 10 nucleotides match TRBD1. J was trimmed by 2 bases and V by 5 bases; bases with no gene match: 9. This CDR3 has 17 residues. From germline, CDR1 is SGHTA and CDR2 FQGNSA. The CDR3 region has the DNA TGTGCCAGCAGCGAGGGACAGGGGAATCGTGGCAATCAGCCCCAGCATTTG. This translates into CASSEGQGNRGNQPQHL.

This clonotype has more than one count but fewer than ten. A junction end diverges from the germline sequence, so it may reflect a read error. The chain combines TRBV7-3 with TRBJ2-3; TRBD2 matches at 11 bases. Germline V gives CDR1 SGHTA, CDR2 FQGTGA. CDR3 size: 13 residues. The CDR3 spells CASSLTLAGGLHF. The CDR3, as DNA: TGTGCCAGCAGCTTAACGCTAGCGGGGGGCCTCCATTTT. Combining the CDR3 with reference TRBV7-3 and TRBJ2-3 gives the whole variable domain GAGVSQTPSNKVTEKGKYVELRCDPISGHTALYWYRQSLGQGPEFLIYFQGTGAADDSGLPNDRFFAVRPEGSVSTLKIQRTERGDSAVYLCASSLTLAGGLHFGPGTRLTVL.

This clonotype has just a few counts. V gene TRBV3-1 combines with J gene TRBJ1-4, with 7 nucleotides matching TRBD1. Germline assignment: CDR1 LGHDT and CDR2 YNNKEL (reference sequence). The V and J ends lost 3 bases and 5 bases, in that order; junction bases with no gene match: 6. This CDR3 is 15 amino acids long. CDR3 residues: CASSHRRGQNEKLFF. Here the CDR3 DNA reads TGTGCCAGCAGCCATCGGAGGGGGCAGAATGAAAAACTGTTTTTT.

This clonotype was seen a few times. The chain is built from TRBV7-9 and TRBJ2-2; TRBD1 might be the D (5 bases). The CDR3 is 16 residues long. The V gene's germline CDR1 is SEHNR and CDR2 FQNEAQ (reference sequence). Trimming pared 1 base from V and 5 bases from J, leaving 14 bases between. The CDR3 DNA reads TGTGCCAGCAGCTTAGGTGGGGCTCATTGGACCGGGGAGCTGTTTTTT. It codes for CASSLGGAHWTGELFF.

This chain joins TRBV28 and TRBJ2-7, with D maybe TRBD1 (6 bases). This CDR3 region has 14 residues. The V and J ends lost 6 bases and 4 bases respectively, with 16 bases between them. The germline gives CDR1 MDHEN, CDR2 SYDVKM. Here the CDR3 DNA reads TGTGCCAGCAGGGGCCCGGGACAACATTACGAGCAGTACTTC. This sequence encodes CASRGPGQHYEQYF.

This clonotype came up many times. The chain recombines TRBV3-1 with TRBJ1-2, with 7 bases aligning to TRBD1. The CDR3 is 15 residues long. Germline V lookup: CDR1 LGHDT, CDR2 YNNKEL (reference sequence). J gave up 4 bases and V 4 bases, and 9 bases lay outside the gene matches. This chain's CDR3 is CASSPSDREGYGYTF. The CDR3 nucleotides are TGTGCCAGCAGCCCGTCAGACAGGGAAGGCTATGGCTACACCTTC.

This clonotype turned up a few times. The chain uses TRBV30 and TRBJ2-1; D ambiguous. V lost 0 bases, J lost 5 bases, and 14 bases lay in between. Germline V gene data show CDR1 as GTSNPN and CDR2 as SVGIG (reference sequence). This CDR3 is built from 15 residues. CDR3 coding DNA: TGTGCCTGGAGTGTACTGCTGGATGGGGACAATGAGCAGTTCTTC. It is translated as CAWSVLLDGDNEQFF.

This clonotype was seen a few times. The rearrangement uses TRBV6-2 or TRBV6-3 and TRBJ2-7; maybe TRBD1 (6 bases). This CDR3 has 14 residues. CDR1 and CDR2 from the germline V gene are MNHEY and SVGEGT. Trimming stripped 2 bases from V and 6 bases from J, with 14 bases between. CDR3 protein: CASSYVRGIGEQYF. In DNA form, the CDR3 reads TGTGCCAGCAGTTACGTCAGGGGTATCGGCGAGCAGTACTTC.

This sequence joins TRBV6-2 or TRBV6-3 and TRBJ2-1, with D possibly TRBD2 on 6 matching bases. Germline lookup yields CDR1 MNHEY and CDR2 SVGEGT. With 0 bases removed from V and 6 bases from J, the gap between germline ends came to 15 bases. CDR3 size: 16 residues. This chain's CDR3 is CASSYSLARGVNEQFF. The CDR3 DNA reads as TGTGCCAGCAGTTACTCGCTAGCCCGCGGGGTCAATGAGCAGTTCTTC.

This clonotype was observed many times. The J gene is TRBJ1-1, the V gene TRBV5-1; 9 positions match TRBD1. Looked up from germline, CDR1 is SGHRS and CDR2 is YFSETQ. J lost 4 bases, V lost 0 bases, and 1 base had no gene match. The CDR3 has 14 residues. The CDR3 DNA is TGCGCCAGCAGCTTGGGGGACAGGGCCACTGAAGCTTTCTTT. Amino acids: CASSLGDRATEAFF.